A selection of T cell receptor beta chains follows, all from one sample in a study of CD8 T cells in Susac syndrome. One entry per CDR3 protein, called by TCRdb with MiXCR from the immunoSEQ multiplex PCR reads. The sample records about 200,000 distinct CDR3 sequences, 95% being singletons. Sequenced input: CD4+ T cells from PBMCs. These receptor sequences come from a human donor with multiple sclerosis. Both conserved end residues are part of each CDR3. The D gene is left open where the match is weak. Clone sizes are given selectively: once, few, many, or a class where the clone is expanded.

TRBV2,NA,TRBJ1-5,NA,TGTGCCAGCGGAGGTCAAGGCAATCAGCCCCAGCATTTT,CASGGQGNQPQHF
TRBV29-1,NA,TRBJ2-1,NA,TGCAGCCACCGGTGGGTCTACAATGAGCAGTTCTTC,CSHRWVYNEQFF
TRBV5-6,NA,TRBJ2-5,TRBD2,TGTGCCAGCAGCGGAGAACTAGCGGGGGCCGGGGAGACCCAGTACTTC,CASSGELAGAGETQYF
TRBV20-1,NA,TRBJ2-5,NA,TGCAGTGCTAGCCTTGGGGACGAGGCCCAGTACTTC,CSASLGDEAQYF
TRBV30,NA,TRBJ2-5,NA,TGTGCCTGGAGAACAGGGCAAGAGACCCAGTACTTC,CAWRTGQETQYF
TRBV20-1,NA,TRBJ2-7,NA,TGCAGTGCTTTACTCCGGGCTAGCGTCGACGAGCAGTACTTC,CSALLRASVDEQYF
TRBV5-4,NA,TRBJ1-2,NA,TGTGCCAGCACCTTCGGGTCGGGGAATAACTATGGCTACACCTTC,CASTFGSGNNYGYTF
TRBV29-1,NA,TRBJ1-1,NA,TGCAGCGTTGAGGAGGGGATGAACACTGAAGCTTTCTTT,CSVEEGMNTEAFF
TRBV7-9,few,TRBJ2-2,NA,TGTGCCAGCAGCTTAAAGAACACCGGGGAGCTGTTTTTT,CASSLKNTGELFF
TRBV2,NA,TRBJ2-1,TRBD2,TGTGCCAGCAGCGTTGGGATCGGGGGGGGCCGACAGTTCTTC,CASSVGIGGGRQFF
TRBV20-1,NA,TRBJ2-5,NA,TGCAGTGCTAGAGCCCCGACAGGATACGAGACCCAGTACTTC,CSARAPTGYETQYF
TRBV5-1,NA,TRBJ1-6,NA,TGCGCCAGCAGCTTGGAGGGACAAGATAATTCACCCCTCCACTTT,CASSLEGQDNSPLHF
TRBV29-1,few,TRBJ2-5,NA,TGCAGCGTTGAGCAAGAGACCCAGTACTTC,CSVEQETQYF
TRBV25-1,NA,TRBJ2-2,NA,TGTGCCAGCAGTGAAACCCGGGTGAACACCGGGGAGCTGTTTTTT,CASSETRVNTGELFF
TRBV18,few,TRBJ1-1,NA,TGTGCCAGTAGCCCCGAGCTGAACACTGAAGCTTTCTTT,CASSPELNTEAFF
TRBV20-1,NA,TRBJ2-1,TRBD2,TGCAGTGTAGCGGGGGGGCCTAATGAGCAGTTCTTC,CSVAGGPNEQFF
TRBV30,NA,TRBJ1-4,NA,TGTGCCTGGAGTCCCGACAGGACCCGCCCGGCTAATGAAAAACTGTTTTTT,CAWSPDRTRPANEKLFF
TRBV6-5,NA,TRBJ1-1,NA,TGTGCCAGCAGTTATAGGAACACTGAAGCTTTCTTT,CASSYRNTEAFF
TRBV29-1,NA,TRBJ1-2,TRBD1,TGCAGCGTTGCGGGACAGGGGGCAGATGGCTACACCTTC,CSVAGQGADGYTF
TRBV30,NA,TRBJ1-1,NA,TGTGCCTGGAGTGGGTCGTCGGACAAAGCTTTCTTT,CAWSGSSDKAFF